Presented here are 26 T cell receptor beta chains from one specimen sequenced in a study of cytomegalovirus exposure and HLA in healthy donors. With 60 Vbeta and 13 Jbeta primers, the PCR was carried out. TCRdb's table, derived via immunoSEQ multiplex PCR, lists solely in-frame clones and lacks some. The sample includes 85,000 to 130,000 clones, around 80% of them seen just once. Sequencing was performed on PBMCs. These receptors were taken from a woman aged 50 to 60 in good health and CMV-seropositive.

The chain recombines TRBV6-5 with TRBJ2-7; 7 bases map to TRBD1. The germline gives CDR1 MNHEY, CDR2 SVGAGI. The CDR3 has 15 residues. Unmatched junction bases numbered 5, after V lost 0 bases and J lost 3 bases. The CDR3: CASSYSSTGIYEQYF. The CDR3 nucleotides read TGTGCCAGCAGTTACTCCTCGACAGGGATCTACGAGCAGTACTTC.

In its sample, this clone was seen once. V gene TRBV5-4 combines with J gene TRBJ2-7; D may be TRBD2 (6 bases). The CDR3 covers 15 residues. V was cut by 4 bases and J by 0 bases, with 14 bases left in between. In germline, CDR1 is SGHNT, CDR2 YYREEE (reference sequence). CDR3 coding DNA: TGTGCCAGCAGCCGGGACTTCGGTAGCTCCTACGAGCAGTACTTC. Its protein product is CASSRDFGSSYEQYF.

The V and J genes are TRBV29-1 and TRBJ1-4; 8 bases line up with TRBD1. The trim removed 2 bases at V and 5 bases at J, leaving 7 bases unmatched. CDR3 length: 15 residues. CDR1 is SQVTM, CDR2 ANQGSEA, per germline. CDR3 coding DNA: TGCAGCGTTGAAATCTTCGGGACAGGCAATGAAAAACTGTTTTTT. Translation gives CSVEIFGTGNEKLFF. The full variable domain, its missing parts supplied by reference TRBV29-1 and TRBJ1-4, is SAVISQKPSRDICQRGTSLTIQCQVDSQVTMMFWYRQQPGQSLTLIATANQGSEATYESGFVIDKFPISRPNLTFSTLTVSNMSPEDSSIYLCSVEIFGTGNEKLFFGSGTQLSVL.

This clone was picked up a small number of times. The chain uses TRBV9 and TRBJ2-5, with 8 bases matching TRBD2. The junction had 7 bases not matched to a gene; V was cut back by 0 bases and J by 3 bases. CDR1 and CDR2 from the germline V gene are SGDLS and YYNGEE. This CDR3 is 16 amino acids long. In DNA form, the CDR3 reads TGTGCCAGCAGCGTAGGGTACGGGGGGGTGGAAGAGACCCAGTACTTC. Translating gives CASSVGYGGVEETQYF.

DNA for the CDR3: TGTGCCAGCAGTCCATCTGCGGGTTATAGCAATCAGCCCCAGCATTTT. Its translation is CASSPSAGYSNQPQHF. V usage is TRBV27 and J usage is TRBJ1-5; the D is unclear. The length of the CDR3 is 16 residues. With 5 bases removed from V and 0 bases from J, the gap between germline ends came to 14 bases. Per germline, CDR1 MNHEY and CDR2 SMNVEV (reference sequence).

The CDR3 loop reads CASSPRTGAEQYF. The CDR3 bases are TGTGCCAGCAGCCCGCGGACAGGGGCGGAGCAGTACTTC. The chain recombines TRBV7-6 with TRBJ2-7; TRBD1 agrees at 9 bases. CDR1 is SGHVS and CDR2 is FNYEAQ in the germline V gene. J gave up 7 bases and V 5 bases, and 6 bases lay outside the gene matches. This CDR3 has 13 residues. Full variable domain (outside the CDR3, taken from reference TRBV7-6 and TRBJ2-7): GAGVSQSPRYKVTKRGQDVALRCDPISGHVSLYWYRQALGQGPEFLTYFNYEAQQDKSGLPNDRFSAERPEGSISTLTIQRTEQRDSAMYRCASSPRTGAEQYFGPGTRLTVT.

The gene calls are TRBV19 and TRBJ1-5, with D tentatively TRBD1 (6 bases). V shed 5 bases and J shed 4 bases, with 18 bases lying between them. The CDR3 sequence is 16 residues long. CDR1 is LNHDA, CDR2 SQIVND, per germline (reference sequence). CDR3 loop: CASSPWTAAHNQPQHF. CDR3 bases: TGTGCCAGTAGTCCCTGGACAGCCGCCCATAATCAGCCCCAGCATTTT.

This chain connects TRBV15 to TRBJ1-2, with 10 positions matching TRBD1. The germline V gene has CDR1 LNHNV and CDR2 YYDKDF (reference sequence). V was clipped by 3 bases and J by 7 bases; unmatched bases: 5. This CDR3 contains 14 residues. This CDR3 reads CATSRGQGFGGYTF. The DNA for the CDR3 is TGTGCCACCAGCAGGGGACAGGGGTTTGGTGGCTACACCTTC.

The chain couples TRBV6-1 to TRBJ1-2; D might be TRBD1 (6 bases). CDR1 is MNHNS and CDR2 is SASEGT in the germline V gene. The V gene lost 4 bases and the J gene lost 0 bases, with 18 bases spanning the gap. This CDR3 comprises 17 residues. The CDR3 nucleotides read TGTGCCAGCAGTGCACTCAGGGGAGACGCAACTAACTATGGCTACACCTTC. Amino acid sequence: CASSALRGDATNYGYTF.

CDR3 bases: TGTGCCAGCAGAAGGACAGGGGACACCGGGGAGCTGTTTTTT. It encodes CASRRTGDTGELFF. The chain recombines TRBV5-4 with TRBJ2-2, with 9 bases matching TRBD1. With 5 bases clipped from V and 3 bases from J, the junction kept 2 bases outside the gene matches. The CDR3 totals 14 residues. Germline V CDR1 and CDR2: SGHNT, YYREEE (reference sequence). The complete variable domain, with remaining parts taken from reference TRBV5-4 and TRBJ2-2, reads ETGVTQSPTHLIKTRGQQVTLRCSSQSGHNTVSWYQQALGQGPQFIFQYYREEENGRGNFPPRFSGLQFPNYSSELNVNALELDDSALYLCASRRTGDTGELFFGEGSRLTVL.

The V gene is TRBV4-2, the J gene TRBJ2-7; D uncertain. The CDR3 runs to 14 residues. Trimming cost V 1 base and J 3 bases, with 10 bases left between them. Germline CDR1 is LGHNA and CDR2 is YNFKEQ. Written as DNA, the CDR3 is TGTGCCAGCAGCCAAGGGTCAGGCCGCTACGAGCAGTACTTC. Its protein product is CASSQGSGRYEQYF.

V usage is TRBV7-9 and J usage is TRBJ2-7; the match to TRBD2 covers 11 bases. The CDR3 sequence is 15 residues long. CDR1 is SEHNR, CDR2 FQNEAQ, per germline (reference sequence). V lost 5 bases and J lost 7; bases outside the gene matches: 10. The CDR3 here is CASSLLAGGLGEQYF. The CDR3 nucleotides read TGTGCCAGCAGCCTTCTAGCGGGAGGCCTAGGGGAGCAGTACTTC.

The chain recombines TRBV11-2 with TRBJ2-7; D is ambiguous. V was shortened by 2 bases and J by 3 bases, with 5 bases between the two germline ends. The CDR3 has 12 amino acids. CDR1 is SGHAT and CDR2 is FQNNGV in the germline V gene. The CDR3 DNA reads TGTGCCAGCAGCTTACCTCTCTACGAGCAGTACTTC. It encodes CASSLPLYEQYF.

The rearrangement links TRBV10-3 to TRBJ1-2; perhaps TRBD1 as D (6 bases). Germline CDR1 is ENHRY and CDR2 is SYGVKD. V lost 6 bases and J lost 6, with 23 bases in between. The CDR3 is 16 residues long. The CDR3 coding sequence is TGTGCCATCAGGGACCCCGGCACAGGGATCCACAATGGCTACACCTTC. Amino acid sequence: CAIRDPGTGIHNGYTF.

The CDR3 sequence is CASSYSQGYGYTF. The CDR3 nucleotides are TGTGCCAGCAGTTATTCACAGGGCTATGGCTACACCTTC. The chain carries TRBV6-6 and TRBJ1-2; possibly TRBD1 for D (6 bases). The CDR3 is 13 amino acids. Trimming stripped 3 bases from V and 4 bases from J, with 9 bases between. CDR1 MNHNY and CDR2 SVGAGI come from the germline V gene (reference sequence).

The chain links TRBV10-2 to TRBJ1-1; weak D call: TRBD1 (5 bases). The CDR3 loop spans 13 amino acids. The germline V gene encodes CDR1 WSHSY and CDR2 SAAADI. The ends were cut back, 7 bases at V and 0 bases at J, with 9 bases in the middle. Here the CDR3 reads CASNQGLNTEAFF. Here the CDR3 DNA reads TGCGCCAGCAATCAGGGATTGAACACTGAAGCTTTCTTT.

The V gene is TRBV29-1, the J gene TRBJ2-1; 10 nucleotides agree with TRBD2. Germline V gene sequence: CDR1 SQVTM, CDR2 ANQGSEA. The CDR3 has 13 amino acids. V lost 7 bases, J lost 10 bases, and 10 bases stayed unmatched. CDR3 sequence reads: CSGLAGERGEQFF. CDR3 in DNA: TGCAGCGGTCTAGCGGGAGAGCGCGGGGAGCAGTTCTTC.

Notes on this clone: Mismatch with germline at one junction end may stem from a read error. The chain carries TRBV7-9 and TRBJ2-7, with 10 bases identical to TRBD2. From germline, CDR1 is SEHNR and CDR2 FQNEAQ (reference sequence). This CDR3 region has 16 residues. CDR3 sequence: CSSGTHRTSGYREQYF. The DNA for the CDR3 is TGTTCCAGTGGAACCCACCGGACTAGCGGATATCGCGAGCAGTACTTC.

This chain connects TRBV27 to TRBJ2-7; no definite D call. The CDR3 is 14 residues long. Trimming took 5 bases from V and 7 from J, leaving 18 bases between them. Germline V gene sequence: CDR1 MNHEY, CDR2 SMNVEV (reference sequence). The CDR3 is CASSPNVAPIEQYF. CDR3 coding DNA: TGTGCCAGCAGTCCCAACGTGGCCCCAATTGAGCAGTACTTC.

The chain joins TRBV4-1 to TRBJ1-3; D unresolved. Germline-derived CDR1 and CDR2 are MGHRA and YSYEKL. V gave up 3 bases and J gave up 4 bases, with 10 bases separating them. This CDR3 comprises 14 residues. Here the CDR3 DNA reads TGCGCCAGCAGCCAGGCAGTGACAGGAAACACCATATATTTT. Its translation is CASSQAVTGNTIYF.

This clone was observed once. J is TRBJ1-1 and V is TRBV6-1; 12 bases are shared with TRBD1. With V trimmed by 3 bases and J by 10 bases, 6 bases remained unmatched. This CDR3 comprises 14 residues. Germline assignment: CDR1 MNHNS and CDR2 SASEGT. CDR3 protein: CASSDRDRGRRAFF. The CDR3 DNA sequence: TGTGCCAGCAGTGACCGGGACAGGGGGCGCCGAGCTTTCTTT.

This chain joins TRBV4-2 and TRBJ2-7; D is possibly TRBD1 (6 bases). The CDR3 has 16 amino acids. The ends were cut back, 0 bases at V and 3 bases at J, with 15 bases in the middle. Germline V gives CDR1 LGHNA, CDR2 YNFKEQ. CDR3 DNA: TGTGCCAGCAGCCAAGATCCGACAGGAACCTTCTACGAGCAGTACTTC. Protein: CASSQDPTGTFYEQYF.

The genes are TRBV15 and TRBJ2-5; the D gene is possibly TRBD2 (5 bases). Trimming shortened V by 8 bases and J by 0 bases, and 13 bases separated the two germline ends. CDR1 and CDR2 from the germline V gene are LNHNV and YYDKDF (reference sequence). CDR3 size: 14 residues. CDR3 sequence (DNA): TGTGCCACCTCAGAGATGAGGGACCAAGAGACCCAGTACTTC. Protein: CATSEMRDQETQYF.

This chain connects TRBV5-4 to TRBJ1-1, with a possible D match to TRBD1 (6 bases). Germline V gives CDR1 SGHNT, CDR2 YYREEE (reference sequence). This CDR3 comprises 16 residues. V gave up 2 bases and J gave up 0 bases, with 14 bases separating them. CDR3 DNA: TGTGCCAGCAGCTTTTACAGGGTCAGCTTGAACACTGAAGCTTTCTTT. It specifies CASSFYRVSLNTEAFF.

This clone was recorded once. The V and J genes are TRBV25-1 and TRBJ2-1, with TRBD1 identical over 8 bases. With 4 bases clipped from V and 9 bases from J, the junction kept 8 bases outside the gene matches. The germline gives CDR1 MGHDK, CDR2 SYGVNS. The CDR3 runs to 14 residues. CDR3 sequence reads: CASSGSSGGGEQFF. The CDR3 nucleotides read TGTGCCAGCAGTGGAAGTTCAGGGGGCGGTGAGCAGTTCTTC.

V and J are TRBV10-3 and TRBJ1-5, with D tentatively TRBD1 (5 bases). The CDR3 has 14 amino acids. Trimming removed 3 bases from V and 5 bases from J, with 11 bases in between. Germline V gives CDR1 ENHRY, CDR2 SYGVKD. CDR3 nucleotide sequence: TGTGCCATCAGTGAACGTGAAGGGGATCAGCCCCAGCATTTT. Its translation is CAISEREGDQPQHF.